Each of the 9 T cell receptor beta chains below was sequenced from the same sample in a study of blood T cell repertoires in COVID-19. Repertoires were generated with immunoSEQ multiplex PCR, while TCRdb's copy carries only in-frame clones and drops some. This sample yields 150,000 to 200,000 clones, of which 85% to 90% are seen a single time; 2.5% belongs to the top ten. Sequencing was performed on peripheral blood. These receptors were collected from a woman at least 80 years old with COVID-19, enrolled during active disease.

The rearrangement links TRBV2 to TRBJ1-6, with 7 bases lining up with TRBD1. This CDR3 is built from 18 residues. The J segment lost 0 bases and the V segment lost 4 bases, leaving 9 bases of the junction unmatched. Germline lookup yields CDR1 SNHLY and CDR2 FYNNEI. The DNA of the CDR3 is TGTGCCAGCAGTGGCACTAGGGGGCGCAGCTCCTATAATTCACCCCTCCACTTT. It specifies CASSGTRGRSSYNSPLHF.

The V call is TRBV15, the J call TRBJ2-4; D is possibly TRBD1 (6 bases). The CDR3 is 14 amino acids. Germline V gives CDR1 LNHNV, CDR2 YYDKDF (reference sequence). Trimming left V 1 base short and J 6 bases short, with 10 bases between. CDR3 in amino acids: CATSRGGQINIQYF. The CDR3 DNA reads as TGTGCCACCAGCAGAGGGGGACAAATAAACATTCAGTACTTC.

V is TRBV6-2 or TRBV6-3 and J is TRBJ2-7; 15 bases agree with TRBD2. The V gene end was trimmed by 5 bases and the J gene end by 0 bases; junction bases not matched to a gene: 11. Germline CDR1 and CDR2: MNHEY and SVGEGT. The CDR3 is made up of 19 amino acids. The CDR3 protein is CASSPQSGTSGRPSYEQYF. DNA of the CDR3: TGTGCCAGCAGTCCACAATCCGGGACTAGCGGGAGGCCCTCCTACGAGCAGTACTTC.

This clone appeared a single time. The chain recombines TRBV6-5 with TRBJ1-1, with D possibly TRBD1 on 5 matching bases. Between the trimmed V and J ends, which lost 6 bases and 3 bases, there was a span of 14 bases. The CDR3 totals 14 residues. The germline gives CDR1 MNHEY, CDR2 SVGAGI. CDR3 sequence reads: CASRMVGGDTEAFF. As DNA, the CDR3 is TGTGCCAGCAGGATGGTGGGGGGAGACACTGAAGCTTTCTTT.

CDR3 in DNA: TGTGCCAGCTCCTCCCCCGGGTCGGGAGCTGAGGGCTACACCTTC. This gives the protein CASSSPGSGAEGYTF. The rearrangement links TRBV18 to TRBJ1-2, with unresolved D. The V end lost 6 bases, the J end lost 8 bases, and 22 bases lay between the germline ends. Germline loops: CDR1 KGHSH, CDR2 LQKENI. The CDR3 runs 15 residues.

This sequence joins TRBV19 and TRBJ2-4; D may be TRBD1 (5 bases). This CDR3 has 18 amino acids. Looked up from germline, CDR1 is LNHDA and CDR2 is SQIVND (reference sequence). V was trimmed by 0 bases and J by 0 bases, leaving 15 bases between them. The CDR3 nucleotides read TGTGCCAGTAGTATAGATGGGTGGGGCAGAGTAGCCAAAAACATTCAGTACTTC. It yields the protein CASSIDGWGRVAKNIQYF.

V usage is TRBV28 and J usage is TRBJ1-2, with D perhaps TRBD1 (6 bases). The CDR3 has 17 residues. V gave up 5 bases and J gave up 3 bases, with 22 bases separating them. Germline V gene lookup returns CDR1 MDHEN and CDR2 SYDVKM. CDR3 DNA sequence: TGTGCCAGCAGTCTAAGGGACACCCAATCGCGATACTATGGCTACACCTTC. Its protein is CASSLRDTQSRYYGYTF.

The rearrangement uses TRBV19 and TRBJ2-1, with 10 bases that match TRBD2. V lost 4 bases to trimming and J lost 8 bases; unmatched junction nucleotides: 11. Germline CDR1 is LNHDA and CDR2 is SQIVND (reference sequence). The CDR3 spans 16 residues. For the CDR3, the DNA is TGTGCCAGTAGTACCACGCCTAGCGGGAGTATCTATGAGCAGTTCTTC. It specifies CASSTTPSGSIYEQFF.

The chain carries TRBV7-3 and TRBJ2-7, with 12 bases identical to TRBD1. The J segment lost 0 bases and the V segment lost 4 bases, leaving 4 bases of the junction unmatched. Germline V gene sequence: CDR1 SGHTA, CDR2 FQGTGA. This CDR3 is 16 amino acids long. The CDR3: CASSSPGQGASYEQYF. In DNA, the CDR3 is TGTGCCAGCAGCTCACCGGGACAGGGGGCCTCCTACGAGCAGTACTTC. The complete variable domain, with remaining parts taken from reference TRBV7-3 and TRBJ2-7, reads GAGVSQTPSNKVTEKGKYVELRCDPISGHTALYWYRQSLGQGPEFLIYFQGTGAADDSGLPNDRFFAVRPEGSVSTLKIQRTERGDSAVYLCASSSPGQGASYEQYFGPGTRLTVT.